This passage covers 5 T cell receptor beta chains from one sample sequenced in a study of blood T cell repertoires in COVID-19. Clones were read by immunoSEQ multiplex PCR, and TCRdb kept only the in-frame ones, dropping some. In the table there are some 99,000 clones, 81% of which are singletons. Sequencing was performed on peripheral blood. All receptors come from a woman older than 75 with acute or convalescent COVID-19.

The rearrangement uses TRBV18 and TRBJ1-1; 7 bases fit TRBD1. The germline V gene encodes CDR1 KGHSH and CDR2 LQKENI. V dropped 0 bases and J dropped 0; count of bases not matched to a gene: 4. The CDR3 runs 16 residues. This CDR3 reads CASSPPGTVMNTEAFF. The DNA for the CDR3 is TGTGCCAGCTCACCACCGGGGACAGTAATGAACACTGAAGCTTTCTTT.

The chain is built from TRBV5-1 and TRBJ2-5; D gene uncertain. CDR1 is SGHRS, CDR2 YFSETQ, per germline. CDR3 length equals 17 residues. The V end was cut by 4 bases, the J end by 4 bases, with 23 bases between. This chain's CDR3 is CASSPTGASPIRETQYF. In DNA, the CDR3 is TGCGCCAGCAGCCCCACGGGTGCCAGCCCCATTCGAGAGACCCAGTACTTC.

The chain combines TRBV28 with TRBJ1-2, with 9 bases aligning to TRBD1. Germline lookup yields CDR1 MDHEN and CDR2 SYDVKM. After removal of 4 bases from V and 4 bases from J, the junction contained 4 bases not matched to a gene. The CDR3 covers 14 residues. The CDR3 sequence is CASSWDRVAYGYTF. The CDR3 region has the DNA TGTGCCAGCAGTTGGGACAGGGTGGCCTATGGCTACACCTTC.

This CDR3 reads CASSETRNTGELFF. CDR3 nucleotides: TGTGCCAGCAGCGAAACGAGAAACACCGGGGAGCTGTTTTTT. J is TRBJ2-2 and V is TRBV6-2 or TRBV6-3; D gene ambiguous. CDR3 size: 14 residues. Germline CDR1 is MNHEY and CDR2 is SVGEGT. Between the trimmed V and J ends, which lost 6 bases and 2 bases, there was a span of 10 bases.

The V gene is TRBV19, the J gene TRBJ1-4, with D possibly matching TRBD1 (5 bases). CDR3 length: 17 amino acids. V lost 5 bases to trimming and J lost 2 bases, with 18 bases between them. Germline CDR1 LNHDA, CDR2 SQIVND (reference sequence). The CDR3 loop is CASSGSGIGATNEKLFF. The CDR3 region has the DNA TGTGCCAGTAGTGGTTCTGGGATTGGGGCGACTAATGAAAAACTGTTTTTT.